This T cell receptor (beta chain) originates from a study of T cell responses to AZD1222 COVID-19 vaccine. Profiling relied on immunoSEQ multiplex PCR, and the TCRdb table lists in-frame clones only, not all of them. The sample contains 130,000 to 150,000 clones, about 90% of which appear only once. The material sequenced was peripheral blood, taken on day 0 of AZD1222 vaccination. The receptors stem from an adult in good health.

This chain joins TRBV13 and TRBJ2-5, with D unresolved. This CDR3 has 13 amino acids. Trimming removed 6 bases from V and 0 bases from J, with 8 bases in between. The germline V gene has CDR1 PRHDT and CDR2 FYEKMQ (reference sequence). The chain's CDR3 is CASSSANQETQYF. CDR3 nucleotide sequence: TGTGCCAGCAGTTCGGCGAACCAAGAGACCCAGTACTTC.